This entry lists 24 T cell receptor beta chains sequenced from one sample in a study of blood T cell repertoires in COVID-19. Sequencing used immunoSEQ multiplex PCR; TCRdb keeps in-frame clones, though not all of them. The sample has about 75,000 clones, under 90% seen once. Sample: peripheral blood. These receptors came from a human donor in a cohort sampled during active COVID-19.

The chain uses TRBV15 and TRBJ1-4; unclear D gene. With 2 bases removed from V and 1 base from J, the gap between germline ends came to 8 bases. The CDR3 has 15 amino acids. Germline CDR1 LNHNV, CDR2 YYDKDF (reference sequence). For the CDR3, the DNA is TGTGCCACCAGCAGAACGACGGGAACTAATGAAAAACTGTTTTTT. Protein: CATSRTTGTNEKLFF.

This clone was seen just once. The chain carries TRBV5-1 and TRBJ1-2; D remains unclear. Germline CDR1 is SGHRS and CDR2 is YFSETQ. Between the trimmed V and J ends, which lost 0 bases and 0 bases, there was a span of 12 bases. CDR3 length: 16 residues. CDR3 DNA sequence: TGCGCCAGCAGCTTGGCCCAGGTGGGAGCTAACTATGGCTACACCTTC. It is translated as CASSLAQVGANYGYTF.

V and J are TRBV3-1 (or the pseudogene TRBV3-2) and TRBJ2-7, with TRBD1 as a possible D gene (5 bases). Trimming removed 2 bases from V and 3 bases from J, with 14 bases in between. The germline V gene has CDR1 LGHDT and CDR2 YNNKEL (reference sequence). The CDR3 totals 15 residues. The CDR3 reads CASSQQWGGVYEQYF. The CDR3 nucleotides read TGTGCCAGCAGCCAACAGTGGGGCGGAGTCTACGAGCAGTACTTC.

The V call is TRBV7-7, the J call TRBJ2-5, with D maybe TRBD2 (6 bases). The length of the CDR3 is 14 residues. Germline CDR1 reads SSHAT; CDR2 reads FNYEAQ (reference sequence). The ends were cut back, 4 bases at V and 2 bases at J, with 11 bases in the middle. For the CDR3, the DNA is TGTGCCAGCAGCTCGCTGGCGGGGCAAGAGACCCAGTACTTC. It yields the protein CASSSLAGQETQYF. Filled out from reference TRBV7-7 and TRBJ2-5, the complete variable domain reads GAGVSQSPRYKVTKRGQDVTLRCDPISSHATLYWYQQALGQGPEFLTYFNYEAQPDKSGLPSDRFSAERPEGSISTLTIQRTEQRDSAMYRCASSSLAGQETQYFGPGTRLLVL.

The chain is built from TRBV6-5 and TRBJ1-1; D may be TRBD1 (5 bases). The germline gives CDR1 MNHEY, CDR2 SVGAGI. The CDR3 is 14 amino acids. The V end lost 2 bases, the J end lost 2 bases, and 9 bases lay between the germline ends. The CDR3 reads CASSYGGGNTEAFF. The CDR3 nucleotides are TGTGCCAGCAGTTACGGCGGGGGTAACACTGAAGCTTTCTTT.

The chain carries TRBV29-1 and TRBJ2-1, with 11 bases matching TRBD1. V shed 6 bases and J 3 bases; nucleotides not matched to a gene: 10. The CDR3 contains 16 residues. Germline V CDR1 and CDR2: SQVTM, ANQGSEA. The CDR3 loop reads CSVPRRGQGVYNEQFF. The CDR3 DNA reads as TGCAGCGTGCCTCGACGGGGACAGGGGGTCTACAATGAGCAGTTCTTC.

This clone was recorded only once. The chain employs TRBV28 and TRBJ1-4; the D gene is possibly TRBD1 (6 bases). CDR1 and CDR2 (germline): MDHEN, SYDVKM. V was pared by 6 bases and J by 2 bases, with 19 bases between. The CDR3 consists of 17 residues. The CDR3 coding sequence is TGTGCCAGCAGCCCCCTAGTAGGGGGAACTACTAATGAAAAACTGTTTTTT. Amino acids: CASSPLVGGTTNEKLFF.

This chain uses TRBV5-6 with TRBJ2-1, with 8 bases that match TRBD2. The V gene end was trimmed by 4 bases and the J gene end by 4 bases; junction bases not matched to a gene: 10. The CDR3 consists of 16 residues. The germline V gene encodes CDR1 SGHDT and CDR2 YYEEEE. CDR3 amino acids: CASSPQVLAEYNEQFF. CDR3 nucleotide sequence: TGTGCCAGCAGCCCCCAGGTACTAGCGGAATACAATGAGCAGTTCTTC. Full variable domain (missing parts from reference TRBV5-6 and TRBJ2-1): DAGVTQSPTHLIKTRGQQVTLRCSPKSGHDTVSWYQQALGQGPQFIFQYYEEEERQRGNFPDRFSGHQFPNYSSELNVNALLLGDSALYLCASSPQVLAEYNEQFFGPGTRLTVL.

The gene calls are TRBV27 and TRBJ2-7; 7 nucleotides match TRBD2. V was clipped by 6 bases and J by 6 bases; unmatched bases: 14. Germline V gives CDR1 MNHEY, CDR2 SMNVEV (reference sequence). The CDR3 length is 15 residues. CDR3 sequence: CASSHRSGTGFEQYF. As DNA, the CDR3 is TGTGCCAGCAGCCATCGGAGCGGGACCGGGTTCGAGCAGTACTTC.

The rearrangement uses TRBV28 and TRBJ1-5, with 7 bases matching TRBD1. Per germline, CDR1 MDHEN and CDR2 SYDVKM. With V trimmed by 7 bases and J by 2 bases, 8 bases remained unmatched. The CDR3 length is 15 residues. CDR3 nucleotide sequence: TGTGCCAGCAAAAAGACAGGGACCCGCAATCAGCCCCAGCATTTT. Its protein is CASKKTGTRNQPQHF.

The rearrangement uses TRBV7-2 and TRBJ1-1, with D tentatively TRBD1 (6 bases). The CDR3 contains 17 residues. CDR1 is SGHTA and CDR2 is FQGNSA in the germline V gene. V gave up 2 bases and J gave up 1 base, with 17 bases separating them. The CDR3 sequence: CASSLRPAGAGNTEAFF. In DNA, the CDR3 is TGTGCCAGCAGCTTAAGGCCTGCGGGGGCGGGGAACACTGAAGCTTTCTTT.

The rearrangement uses TRBV5-6 and TRBJ2-7; TRBD1 is a possible D gene (5 bases). Germline lookup yields CDR1 SGHDT and CDR2 YYEEEE. V was pared by 2 bases and J by 6 bases, with 18 bases between. The CDR3 is 15 residues long. The CDR3 region has the DNA TGTGCCAGCAGCTTCAGGGCTACCCTGCCCAGCGAGCAGTACTTC. It translates to CASSFRATLPSEQYF.

The chain employs TRBV5-4 and TRBJ2-7; 9 nucleotides line up with TRBD1. V was pared by 1 base and J by 2 bases, with 4 bases of the junction left unmatched. The CDR3 length is 15 residues. CDR1 is SGHNT and CDR2 is YYREEE in the germline V gene (reference sequence). CDR3 nucleotide sequence: TGTGCCAGCAGCTTGCCGGGACAGGGAACCTACGAGCAGTACTTC. Protein: CASSLPGQGTYEQYF. Together with reference TRBV5-4 and TRBJ2-7, the CDR3 gives the full variable domain: ETGVTQSPTHLIKTRGQQVTLRCSSQSGHNTVSWYQQALGQGPQFIFQYYREEENGRGNFPPRFSGLQFPNYSSELNVNALELDDSALYLCASSLPGQGTYEQYFGPGTRLTVT.

The J gene is TRBJ1-3, the V gene TRBV28; D is undetermined. CDR1 is MDHEN and CDR2 is SYDVKM in the germline V gene. V was clipped by 3 bases and J by 0 bases, with 12 bases between them. The CDR3 length is 16 residues. In nucleotides, the CDR3 is TGTGCCAGCAGTTTGACTGGCGGTTTCTCTGGAAACACCATATATTTT. It specifies CASSLTGGFSGNTIYF.

V is TRBV19 and J is TRBJ2-1, with 14 bases aligning to TRBD2. The CDR3 spans 17 residues. Unmatched junction bases numbered 11, after V lost 3 bases and J lost 10 bases. CDR1 is LNHDA and CDR2 is SQIVND in the germline V gene (reference sequence). CDR3 amino acids: CASSITGTSGSLREQFF. CDR3 bases: TGTGCCAGTAGTATTACCGGGACTAGCGGGAGCTTACGGGAGCAGTTCTTC.

The chain employs TRBV6-5 and TRBJ2-1; D call uncertain. V lost 2 bases, J lost 4 bases, and 15 bases lay in between. Germline loops: CDR1 MNHEY, CDR2 SVGAGI. This CDR3 is 16 amino acids long. The CDR3 nucleotides read TGTGCCAGCAGTTACAAAGACTTTCCCACTTACAATGAGCAGTTCTTC. This translates into CASSYKDFPTYNEQFF.

This rearrangement joins TRBV10-1 to TRBJ2-1, with D perhaps matching TRBD2 (5 bases). V gave up 2 bases and J gave up 0 bases, with 17 bases separating them. The germline V gene has CDR1 WNHNN and CDR2 SYGVQD (reference sequence). This CDR3 is 18 amino acids long. CDR3: CASSETPLRANSYNEQFF. DNA for the CDR3: TGCGCCAGCAGTGAGACTCCCTTGAGGGCCAACTCCTACAATGAGCAGTTCTTC.

The V call is TRBV7-2, the J call TRBJ1-1; the D is unclear. CDR1 and CDR2 (germline): SGHTA, FQGNSA. CDR3 length equals 13 residues. V was pared by 3 bases and J by 4 bases, with 9 bases between. Here the CDR3 reads CASSFLTSTEAFF. CDR3 DNA sequence: TGTGCCAGCAGCTTCTTGACAAGCACTGAAGCTTTCTTT.

The chain carries TRBV9 and TRBJ2-7; TRBD2 matches 7 bases. The CDR3 runs 14 residues. After removal of 2 bases from V and 4 bases from J, the junction contained 6 bases not matched to a gene. Germline-derived CDR1 and CDR2 are SGDLS and YYNGEE. CDR3 region: CASSVGLEGYEQYF. In DNA, the CDR3 is TGTGCCAGCAGCGTCGGACTAGAGGGTTACGAGCAGTACTTC.

This rearrangement joins TRBV18 to TRBJ1-1; TRBD1 matches at 8 bases. Looked up from germline, CDR1 is KGHSH and CDR2 is LQKENI. This CDR3 comprises 16 residues. Trimming took 5 bases from V and 2 from J; bases not matched to a gene: 10. CDR3 loop: CASSEGTGGANTEAFF. The CDR3 DNA reads TGTGCCAGCTCAGAGGGGACAGGTGGTGCCAACACTGAAGCTTTCTTT.

This clone has a single count. The DNA of the CDR3 is TGTGCCAGTAGTGGGACAGGGGGCGCGAACGAAAAACTGTTTTTT. Translating it yields CASSGTGGANEKLFF. The gene calls are TRBV19 and TRBJ1-4; 12 positions match TRBD1. Germline trimming cut 5 bases from V and 8 bases from J; bases unmatched to any gene: 6. This CDR3 spans 15 amino acids. The germline CDR1 and CDR2 sequences are LNHDA and SQIVND (reference sequence).

The rearrangement uses TRBV7-8 and TRBJ2-5, with a tentative D call TRBD2 (6 bases). CDR1 and CDR2 from the germline V gene are SGHVS and FQNEAQ. The V gene lost 1 base and the J gene lost 5 bases, with 11 bases spanning the gap. The CDR3 consists of 14 residues. CDR3 DNA: TGTGCCAGCAGCTTAGTGGAGCTAGCGGAGACCCAGTACTTC. Its translation is CASSLVELAETQYF. Looking up the rest from reference TRBV7-8 and TRBJ2-5 gives the full variable domain: GAGVSQSPRYKVAKRGQDVALRCDPISGHVSLFWYQQALGQGPEFLTYFQNEAQLDKSGLPSDRFFAERPEGSVSTLKIQRTQQEDSAVYLCASSLVELAETQYFGPGTRLLVL.

The chain joins TRBV19 to TRBJ2-1, with no clear D. This CDR3 spans 15 amino acids. V lost 5 bases and J lost 0, with 11 bases in between. The germline CDR1 and CDR2 sequences are LNHDA and SQIVND (reference sequence). CDR3 nucleotides: TGTGCCAGTAGTTCTGGCGGTAGCTCCTACAATGAGCAGTTCTTC. It encodes CASSSGGSSYNEQFF.

The gene calls are TRBV9 and TRBJ2-7; 8 positions agree with TRBD1. This CDR3 has 14 residues. Germline V CDR1 and CDR2: SGDLS, YYNGEE. V lost 0 bases and J lost 4; bases outside the gene matches: 3. CDR3 sequence (DNA): TGTGCCAGCAGCGTAGAATGGGACAGGTACGAGCAGTACTTC. It encodes CASSVEWDRYEQYF.